This TCR beta chain came from a study of blood T cell repertoires in COVID-19. Data came from immunoSEQ multiplex PCR; TCRdb stores just in-frame clones and leaves some out. The sample yields about 90,000 clones, around 92% seen once. V was clipped by 0 bases and J by 5 bases, with 8 bases between them. Germline V lookup: CDR1 SGHRS, CDR2 YFSETQ. The length of the CDR3 is 14 residues. The receptor was derived from a woman aged 60-75 years with active COVID-19. This chain connects TRBV5-1 to TRBJ1-4; D call uncertain. Sequences were obtained from peripheral blood. CDR3: CASSLVAANEKLFF. Written as DNA, the CDR3 is TGCGCCAGCAGCTTGGTAGCAGCAAATGAAAAACTGTTTTTT.